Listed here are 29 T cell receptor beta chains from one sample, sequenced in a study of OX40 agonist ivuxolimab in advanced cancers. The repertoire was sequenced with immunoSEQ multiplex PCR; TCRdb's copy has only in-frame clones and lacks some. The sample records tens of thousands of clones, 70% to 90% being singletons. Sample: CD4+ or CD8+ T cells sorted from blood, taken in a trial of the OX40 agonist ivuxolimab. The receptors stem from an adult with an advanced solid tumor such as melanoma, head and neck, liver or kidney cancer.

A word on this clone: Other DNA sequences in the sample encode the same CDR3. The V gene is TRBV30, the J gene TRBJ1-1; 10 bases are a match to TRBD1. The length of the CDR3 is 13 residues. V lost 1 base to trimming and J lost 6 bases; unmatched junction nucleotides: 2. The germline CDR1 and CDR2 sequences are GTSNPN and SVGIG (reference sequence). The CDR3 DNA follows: TGTGCCTGGAGTGGGGACAGGGGACCTGAAGCTTTCTTT. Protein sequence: CAWSGDRGPEAFF. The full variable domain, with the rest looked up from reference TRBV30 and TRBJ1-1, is SQTIHQWPATLVQPVGSPLSLECTVEGTSNPNLYWYRQAAGRGLQLLFYSVGIGQISSEVPQNLSASRPQDRQFILSSKKLLLSDSGFYLCAWSGDRGPEAFFGQGTRLTVV.

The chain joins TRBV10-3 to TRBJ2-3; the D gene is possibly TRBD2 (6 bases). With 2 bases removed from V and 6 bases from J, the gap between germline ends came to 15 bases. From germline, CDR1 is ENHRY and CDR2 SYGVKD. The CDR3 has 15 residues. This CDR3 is CAISEPRRVHDTQYF. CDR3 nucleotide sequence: TGTGCCATCAGTGAGCCAAGGAGGGTGCATGATACGCAGTATTTT.

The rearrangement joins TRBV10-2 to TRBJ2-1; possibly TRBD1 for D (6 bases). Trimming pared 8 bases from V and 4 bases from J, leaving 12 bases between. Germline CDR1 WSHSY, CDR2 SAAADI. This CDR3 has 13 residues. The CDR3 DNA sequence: TGCGCCAGCTCTCAGGGGCCTTACAATGAGCAGTTCTTC. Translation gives CASSQGPYNEQFF.

The CDR3, as DNA: TGTGCCAGCACTTCGGGAGGGGACTACAATGAGCAGTTCTTC. Translated: CASTSGGDYNEQFF. The genes are TRBV28 and TRBJ2-1; TRBD2 matches at 8 bases. This CDR3 contains 14 residues. The germline CDR1 and CDR2 sequences are MDHEN and SYDVKM. With V trimmed by 7 bases and J by 3 bases, 5 bases remained unmatched.

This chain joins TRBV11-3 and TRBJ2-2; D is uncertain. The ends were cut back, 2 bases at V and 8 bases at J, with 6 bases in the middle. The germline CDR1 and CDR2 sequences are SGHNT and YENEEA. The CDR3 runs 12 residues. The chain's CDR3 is CASSLTPGELFF. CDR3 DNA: TGTGCCAGCAGCTTAACCCCGGGGGAGCTGTTTTTT. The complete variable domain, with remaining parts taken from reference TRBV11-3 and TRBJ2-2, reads EAGVVQSPRYKIIEKKQPVAFWCNPISGHNTLYWYLQNLGQGPELLIRYENEEAVDDSQLPKDRFSAERLKGVDSTLKIQPAELGDSAVYLCASSLTPGELFFGEGSRLTVL.

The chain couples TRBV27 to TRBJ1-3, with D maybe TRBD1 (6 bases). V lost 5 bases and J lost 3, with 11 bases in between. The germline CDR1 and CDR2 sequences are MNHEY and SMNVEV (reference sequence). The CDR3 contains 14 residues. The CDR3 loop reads CASSRSGVGNTIYF. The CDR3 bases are TGTGCCAGCAGTAGATCAGGGGTTGGAAACACCATATATTTT.

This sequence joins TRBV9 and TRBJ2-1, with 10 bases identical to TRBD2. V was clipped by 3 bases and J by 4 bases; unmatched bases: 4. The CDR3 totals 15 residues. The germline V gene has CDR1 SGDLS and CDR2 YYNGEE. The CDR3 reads CASSALAGAYNEQFF. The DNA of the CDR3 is TGTGCCAGCAGCGCCCTAGCGGGGGCATACAATGAGCAGTTCTTC.

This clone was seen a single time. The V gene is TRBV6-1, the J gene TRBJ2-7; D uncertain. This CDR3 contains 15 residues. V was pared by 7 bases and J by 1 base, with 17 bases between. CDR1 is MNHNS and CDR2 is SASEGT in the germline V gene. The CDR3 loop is CASTEPRTESYEQYF. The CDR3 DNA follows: TGTGCCAGCACCGAGCCCCGGACCGAATCCTACGAGCAGTACTTC.

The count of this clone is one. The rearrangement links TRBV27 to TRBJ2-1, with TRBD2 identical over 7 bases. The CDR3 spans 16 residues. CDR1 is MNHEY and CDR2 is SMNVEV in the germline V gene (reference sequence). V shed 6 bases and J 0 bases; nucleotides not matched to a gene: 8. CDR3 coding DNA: TGTGCCAGCAGCTCCCCAGCGGGACGCTCCTACAATGAGCAGTTCTTC. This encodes CASSSPAGRSYNEQFF.

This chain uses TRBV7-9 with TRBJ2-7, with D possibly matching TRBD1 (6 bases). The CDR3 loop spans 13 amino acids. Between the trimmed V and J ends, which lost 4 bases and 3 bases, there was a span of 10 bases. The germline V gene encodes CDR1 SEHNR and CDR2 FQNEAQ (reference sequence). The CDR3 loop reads CASSSKDSYEQYF. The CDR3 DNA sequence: TGTGCCAGCAGCTCCAAGGACAGCTACGAGCAGTACTTC.

The chain's CDR3 is CASSEGYAEAFF. In DNA, the CDR3 is TGTGCCAGTAGTGAAGGCTACGCTGAAGCTTTCTTT. This sequence joins TRBV19 and TRBJ1-1; D remains ambiguous. The CDR3 sequence is 12 residues long. Germline loops: CDR1 LNHDA, CDR2 SQIVND (reference sequence). V lost 5 bases to trimming and J lost 6 bases, with 10 bases between them.

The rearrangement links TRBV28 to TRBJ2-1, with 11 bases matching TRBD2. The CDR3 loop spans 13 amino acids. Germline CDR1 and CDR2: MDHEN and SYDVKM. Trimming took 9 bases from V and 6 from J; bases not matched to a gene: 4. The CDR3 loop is CASLTSGTNEQFF. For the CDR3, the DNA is TGTGCCAGTTTGACTAGCGGGACCAATGAGCAGTTCTTC.

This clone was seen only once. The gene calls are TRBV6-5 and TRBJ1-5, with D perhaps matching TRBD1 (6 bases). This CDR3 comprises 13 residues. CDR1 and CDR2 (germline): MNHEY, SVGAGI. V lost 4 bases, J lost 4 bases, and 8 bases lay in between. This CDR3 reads CASSWDKNQPQHF. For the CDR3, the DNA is TGTGCCAGCAGTTGGGACAAAAATCAGCCCCAGCATTTT.

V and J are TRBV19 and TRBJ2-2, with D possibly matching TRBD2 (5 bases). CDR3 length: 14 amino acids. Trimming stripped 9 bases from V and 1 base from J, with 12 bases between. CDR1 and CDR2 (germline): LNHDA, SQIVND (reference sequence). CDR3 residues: CASLPGGNTGELFF. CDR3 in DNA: TGTGCCAGCCTACCTGGAGGGAACACCGGGGAGCTGTTTTTT.

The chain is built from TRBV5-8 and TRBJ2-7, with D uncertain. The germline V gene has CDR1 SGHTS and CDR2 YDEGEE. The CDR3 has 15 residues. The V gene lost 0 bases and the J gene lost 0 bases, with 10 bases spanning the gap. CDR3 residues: CASSLDGWSSYEQYF. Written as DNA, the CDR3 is TGTGCCAGCAGCTTGGATGGGTGGAGCTCCTACGAGCAGTACTTC.

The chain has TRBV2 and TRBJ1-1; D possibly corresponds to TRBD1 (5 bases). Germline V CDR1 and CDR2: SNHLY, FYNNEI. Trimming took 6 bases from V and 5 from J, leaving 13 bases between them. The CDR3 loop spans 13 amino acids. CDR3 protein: CASRLGQETEAFF. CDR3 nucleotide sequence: TGTGCCAGCAGATTGGGGCAAGAGACTGAAGCTTTCTTT.

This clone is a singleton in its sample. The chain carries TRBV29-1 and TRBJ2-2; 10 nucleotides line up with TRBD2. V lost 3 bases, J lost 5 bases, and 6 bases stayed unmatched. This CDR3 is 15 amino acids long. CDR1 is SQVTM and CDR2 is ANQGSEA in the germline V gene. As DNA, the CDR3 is TGCAGCGTTGAGGTCCTAGCGGGAGTAACCGGGGAGCTGTTTTTT. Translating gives CSVEVLAGVTGELFF.

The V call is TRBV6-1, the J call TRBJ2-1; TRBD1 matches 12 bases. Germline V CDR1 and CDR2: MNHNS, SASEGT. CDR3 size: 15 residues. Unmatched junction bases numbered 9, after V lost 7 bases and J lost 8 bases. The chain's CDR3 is CASNPGQGAHDEQFF. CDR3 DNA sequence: TGTGCCAGCAACCCGGGACAGGGGGCGCACGATGAGCAGTTCTTC.

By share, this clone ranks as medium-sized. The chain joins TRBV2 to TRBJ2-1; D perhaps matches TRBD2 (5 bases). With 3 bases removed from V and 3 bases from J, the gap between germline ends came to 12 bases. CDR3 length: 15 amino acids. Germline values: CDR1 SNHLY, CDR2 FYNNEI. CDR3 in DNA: TGTGCCAGCAGTGATCCCCTCGGGATCTACAATGAGCAGTTCTTC. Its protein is CASSDPLGIYNEQFF.

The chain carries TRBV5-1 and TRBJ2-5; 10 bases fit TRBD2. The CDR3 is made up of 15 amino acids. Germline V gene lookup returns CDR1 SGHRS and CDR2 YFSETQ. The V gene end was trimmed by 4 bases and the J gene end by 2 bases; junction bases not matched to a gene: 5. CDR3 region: CASSRSGGTQETQYF. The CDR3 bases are TGCGCCAGCAGCCGTAGCGGGGGGACACAAGAGACCCAGTACTTC. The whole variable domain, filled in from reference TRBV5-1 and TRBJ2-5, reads KAGVTQTPRYLIKTRGQQVTLSCSPISGHRSVSWYQQTPGQGLQFLFEYFSETQRNKGNFPGRFSGRQFSNSRSEMNVSTLELGDSALYLCASSRSGGTQETQYFGPGTRLLVL.

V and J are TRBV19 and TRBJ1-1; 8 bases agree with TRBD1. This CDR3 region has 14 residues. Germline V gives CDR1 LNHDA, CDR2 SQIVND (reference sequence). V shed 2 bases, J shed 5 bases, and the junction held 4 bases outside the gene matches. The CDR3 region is CASSIQGAMTEAFF. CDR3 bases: TGTGCCAGTAGTATACAGGGGGCGATGACTGAAGCTTTCTTT. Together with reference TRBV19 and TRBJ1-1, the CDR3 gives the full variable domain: DGGITQSPKYLFRKEGQNVTLSCEQNLNHDAMYWYRQDPGQGLRLIYYSQIVNDFQKGDIAEGYSVSREKKESFPLTVTSAQKNPTAFYLCASSIQGAMTEAFFGQGTRLTVV.

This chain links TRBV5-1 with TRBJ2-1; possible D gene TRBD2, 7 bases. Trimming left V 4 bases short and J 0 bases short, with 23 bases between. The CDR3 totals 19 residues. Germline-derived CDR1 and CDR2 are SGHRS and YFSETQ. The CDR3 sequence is CASSPLGGALPSSYNEQFF. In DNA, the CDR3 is TGCGCCAGCAGCCCTCTAGGGGGGGCCTTACCTAGCTCCTACAATGAGCAGTTCTTC.

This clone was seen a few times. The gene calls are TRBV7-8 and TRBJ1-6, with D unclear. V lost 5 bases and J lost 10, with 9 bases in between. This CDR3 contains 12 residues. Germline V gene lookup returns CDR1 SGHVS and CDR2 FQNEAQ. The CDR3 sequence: CASSASGSPLHF. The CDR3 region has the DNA TGTGCCAGCAGCGCCAGTGGATCACCCCTCCACTTT.

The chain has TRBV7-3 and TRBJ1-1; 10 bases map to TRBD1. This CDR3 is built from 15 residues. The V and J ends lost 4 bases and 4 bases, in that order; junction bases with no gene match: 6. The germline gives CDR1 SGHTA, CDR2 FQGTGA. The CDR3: CASSWGQGSSTEAFF. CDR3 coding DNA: TGTGCCAGCAGCTGGGGACAGGGGTCGAGCACTGAAGCTTTCTTT.

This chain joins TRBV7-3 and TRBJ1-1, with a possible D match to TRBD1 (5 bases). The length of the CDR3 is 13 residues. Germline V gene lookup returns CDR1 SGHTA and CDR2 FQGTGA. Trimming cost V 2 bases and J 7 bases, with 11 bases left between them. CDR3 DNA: TGTGCCAGCAGCTTAGCTCTGGGGGGTGAAGCTTTCTTT. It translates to CASSLALGGEAFF.

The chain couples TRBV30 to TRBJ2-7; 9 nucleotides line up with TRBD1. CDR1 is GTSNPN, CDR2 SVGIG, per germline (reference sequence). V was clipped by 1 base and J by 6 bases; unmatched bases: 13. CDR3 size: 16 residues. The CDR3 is CAWSGYKGQGSIEQYF. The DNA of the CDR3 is TGTGCCTGGAGTGGGTACAAGGGACAGGGCTCTATCGAGCAGTACTTC.

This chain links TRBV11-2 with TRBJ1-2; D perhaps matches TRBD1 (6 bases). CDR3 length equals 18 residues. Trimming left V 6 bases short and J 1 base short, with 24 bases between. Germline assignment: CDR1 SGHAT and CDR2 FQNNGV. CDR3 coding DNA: TGTGCCAGCAGTCATTTCGCCCAGGGCAGGGGAGATAACTATGGCTACACCTTC. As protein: CASSHFAQGRGDNYGYTF.

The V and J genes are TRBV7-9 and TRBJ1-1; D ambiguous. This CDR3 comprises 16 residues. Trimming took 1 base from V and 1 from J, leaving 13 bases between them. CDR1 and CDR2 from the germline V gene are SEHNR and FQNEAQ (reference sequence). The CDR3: CASSLGGTAWNTEAFF. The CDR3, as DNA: TGTGCCAGCAGCTTAGGTGGTACGGCTTGGAACACTGAAGCTTTCTTT.

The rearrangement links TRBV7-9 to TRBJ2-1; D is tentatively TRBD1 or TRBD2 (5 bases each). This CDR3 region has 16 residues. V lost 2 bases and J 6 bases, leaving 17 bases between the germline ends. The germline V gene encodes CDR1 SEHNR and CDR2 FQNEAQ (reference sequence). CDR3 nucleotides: TGTGCCAGCAGCTTATCGGGCCAAGTGGGGGTCAATGAGCAGTTCTTC. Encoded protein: CASSLSGQVGVNEQFF.